The 14 T cell receptor beta chains reported below all come from one sample, sequenced in a study of T cells in Graves' hyperthyroidism and ophthalmopathy. From RNA transcripts, TCR beta CDR3 regions were amplified. An initial round of RT-PCR targeting the TCR CDR3 relied on the HTBI primer set. One entry per CDR3 protein, called by TCRdb with MiXCR from the multiplex PCR reads. The table has hundreds of thousands of distinct CDR3 sequences, 15% to 20% seen once. The sequenced material came from blood. These receptors originate from a middle-aged man with Graves' ophthalmopathy.

This clonotype was counted only a few times. The chain combines TRBV9 with TRBJ2-5, with TRBD2 identical over 11 bases. The V gene end was trimmed by 0 bases and the J gene end by 5 bases; junction bases not matched to a gene: 3. The CDR3 spans 15 residues. Looked up from germline, CDR1 is SGDLS and CDR2 is YYNGEE. CDR3 coding DNA: TGTGCCAGCAGCGTAGACCCTAGCGGGGGGGAGACCCAGTACTTC. Residues: CASSVDPSGGETQYF.

The chain recombines TRBV6-1 with TRBJ2-3; 9 bases are shared with TRBD1. Trimming cost V 5 bases and J 5 bases; bases outside gene matches: 2. This CDR3 comprises 13 residues. Germline lookup yields CDR1 MNHNS and CDR2 SASEGT. CDR3 in amino acids: CASSKDRGDTQYF. The DNA of the CDR3 is TGTGCCAGCAGTAAGGACAGGGGAGATACGCAGTATTTT.

This clonotype showed up just a few times. The CDR3, as DNA: TGTGCCTGGAGTGTCCGGGGACAGGGAGGGAGCGAGCAGTACTTC. It yields the protein CAWSVRGQGGSEQYF. This sequence joins TRBV30 and TRBJ2-7, with 9 bases lining up with TRBD1. The germline CDR1 and CDR2 sequences are GTSNPN and SVGIG (reference sequence). This CDR3 has 15 amino acids. The ends lost 0 bases at V and 6 bases at J; junction bases unmatched: 9.

Many counts were recorded for this clonotype. The chain is built from TRBV20-1 and TRBJ2-1, with TRBD2 matching 15 bases. The germline V gene has CDR1 DFQATT and CDR2 SNEGSKA (reference sequence). Trimming at V came to 0 bases and at J to 6 bases, leaving 3 bases not matched to a gene. The CDR3 consists of 16 residues. CDR3 bases: TGCAGTGCTAGAGATTGGGGACTAGCGGGAGGCAATGAGCAGTTCTTC. Translating gives CSARDWGLAGGNEQFF.

This clonotype has at least ten counts. The V and J genes are TRBV12-5 and TRBJ2-1, with a weak D call TRBD2 (5 bases). The germline V gene has CDR1 LGHNT and CDR2 FRNRAP. The V gene lost 7 bases and the J gene lost 4 bases, with 11 bases spanning the gap. The CDR3 loop spans 13 amino acids. The CDR3 DNA is TGTGCTAGTGTGGCTAGCAGGTACAATGAGCAGTTCTTC. Translated, it gives CASVASRYNEQFF.

This clonotype was counted ten times or more. The J gene is TRBJ1-1, the V gene TRBV18; D not certain. V shed 0 bases and J shed 6 bases, with 11 bases lying between them. Germline V gene data show CDR1 as KGHSH and CDR2 as LQKENI. CDR3 size: 14 residues. Here the CDR3 DNA reads TGTGCCAGCTCACCACCAATTGGAACCCCTGAAGCTTTCTTT. This encodes CASSPPIGTPEAFF.

The genes are TRBV6-1 and TRBJ2-5, with 7 bases identical to TRBD2. Per germline, CDR1 MNHNS and CDR2 SASEGT. The CDR3 is 16 amino acids. Trimming took 5 bases from V and 0 from J; bases not matched to a gene: 9. CDR3 nucleotide sequence: TGTGCCAGCAGTCGTAAGGGGCGGGGGTACCAAGAGACCCAGTACTTC. Its translation is CASSRKGRGYQETQYF.

The table lists this clonotype with many counts. The genes are TRBV11-2 and TRBJ2-5, with 7 bases matching TRBD2. The V and J ends lost 5 bases and 13 bases, in that order; junction bases with no gene match: 10. Germline CDR1 and CDR2: SGHAT and FQNNGV. This CDR3 comprises 12 residues. The CDR3 sequence is CASSHPSGVPYF. The CDR3 DNA follows: TGTGCCAGCAGCCATCCAAGCGGGGTTCCGTACTTC.

The chain uses TRBV7-2 and TRBJ2-7, with TRBD2 matching 14 bases. CDR3 size: 21 residues. The germline CDR1 and CDR2 sequences are SGHTA and FQGNSA. Unmatched junction bases numbered 19, after V lost 2 bases and J lost 4 bases. The DNA of the CDR3 is TGTGCCAGCAGCTTAAAACCCTATTGGGGGACTAGCGGGAGCTCAGGGTACGAGCAGTACTTC. Translating it yields CASSLKPYWGTSGSSGYEQYF.

The chain couples TRBV2 to TRBJ2-2, with a tentative D call TRBD1 (5 bases). Trimming cost V 6 bases and J 7 bases, with 12 bases left between them. The germline V gene has CDR1 SNHLY and CDR2 FYNNEI. The CDR3 consists of 13 residues. DNA of the CDR3: TGTGCCAGCAGGGTGGGGCTTAACGGGGAGCTGTTTTTT. Amino acids: CASRVGLNGELFF.

This clonotype appeared many times. The rearrangement joins TRBV11-1 to TRBJ2-2; 8 bases align to TRBD1. The CDR3 consists of 15 residues. Per germline, CDR1 SGHAT and CDR2 FQDESV (reference sequence). With V trimmed by 1 base and J by 6 bases, 4 bases remained unmatched. The DNA of the CDR3 is TGTGCCAGCAGCTTAGGGACAGGGTTCGCCGGGGAGCTGTTTTTT. Protein sequence: CASSLGTGFAGELFF.

This chain links TRBV7-9 with TRBJ2-5; D assignment may be TRBD1 or TRBD2 (6 bases each). V lost 4 bases and J 4 bases, leaving 16 bases between the germline ends. The germline gives CDR1 SEHNR, CDR2 FQNEAQ (reference sequence). The CDR3 is 15 amino acids. For the CDR3, the DNA is TGTGCCAGCAGCTCCCGGCCAACGGGGGCAGAGACCCAGTACTTC. Amino acid sequence: CASSSRPTGAETQYF.

In this sample, this clonotype turned up many times. CDR3 amino acids: CASSSVYEQYF. The CDR3, as DNA: TGTGCCAGCAGTTCCGTCTACGAGCAGTACTTC. This chain links TRBV12-3 or TRBV12-4 with TRBJ2-7; D ambiguous. CDR3 length: 11 amino acids. V was cut by 4 bases and J by 3 bases, with 4 bases left in between.

The chain links TRBV9 to TRBJ1-1; D might be TRBD1 (5 bases). V was cut by 3 bases and J by 4 bases, with 13 bases left in between. The germline V gene encodes CDR1 SGDLS and CDR2 YYNGEE. This CDR3 has 14 amino acids. The chain's CDR3 is CASSGRGVGTEAFF. The CDR3 region has the DNA TGTGCCAGCAGCGGGCGGGGGGTTGGCACTGAAGCTTTCTTT.